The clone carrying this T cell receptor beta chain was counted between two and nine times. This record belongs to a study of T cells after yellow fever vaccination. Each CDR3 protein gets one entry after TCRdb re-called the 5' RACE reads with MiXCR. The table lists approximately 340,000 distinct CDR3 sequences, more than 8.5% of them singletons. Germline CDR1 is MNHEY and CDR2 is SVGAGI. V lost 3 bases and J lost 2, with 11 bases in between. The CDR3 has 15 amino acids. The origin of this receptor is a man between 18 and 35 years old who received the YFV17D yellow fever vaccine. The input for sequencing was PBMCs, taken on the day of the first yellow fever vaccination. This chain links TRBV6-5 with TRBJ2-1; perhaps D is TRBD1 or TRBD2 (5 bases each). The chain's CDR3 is CASSYFRGAYNEQFF. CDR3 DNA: TGTGCCAGCAGTTATTTCCGGGGCGCCTACAATGAGCAGTTCTTC.